This T cell receptor beta chain was documented in a study of response to subunit inactivated influenza vaccine. Study findings and constraints: Each seasonal influenza vaccination, the authors suggested, recruits few new T cells.

After removal of 6 bases from V and 5 bases from J, the junction contained 9 bases not matched to a gene. Germline V gene lookup returns CDR1 DFQATT and CDR2 SNEGSKA (reference sequence). The CDR3 covers 13 residues. A few counts support this clonotype. Antigen specificity is unknown. TCRdb called the RT-PCR reads again in MiXCR, with one record for every CDR3 protein. The table shows 650,000 to 800,000 distinct CDR3 sequences, with approximately 15% occurring only once. The clonotype comes from a middle-aged man who received an inactivated influenza vaccine. The chain couples TRBV20-1 to TRBJ2-7; TRBD1 matches at 8 bases. The sequences come from PBMCs from blood, collected 14 to 15 days before vaccination. The CDR3 bases are TGCAGTGCCGTAAGACAGGGGTCCCACGAGCAGTACTTC. Its translation: CSAVRQGSHEQYF.